The 32 T cell receptor beta chains in this list originate from one sample, sequenced in a study of Tregs in tolerant kidney transplant recipients. This table comes from immunoSEQ multiplex PCR, and its TCRdb copy is limited to in-frame clones, with some not included. The sample lists 85,000 to 95,000 clones; 85% to 95% were seen once. The specimen sequenced was CD8+ T cells from blood. All receptors come from a human donor in good health.

The chain links TRBV4-2 to TRBJ2-3; 10 bases line up with TRBD2. From germline, CDR1 is LGHNA and CDR2 YNFKEQ. J gave up 4 bases and V 5 bases, and 3 bases lay outside the gene matches. The CDR3 has 14 residues. CDR3 amino acids: CASSGLAASDTQYF. CDR3 bases: TGTGCCAGCAGCGGACTAGCGGCCTCAGATACGCAGTATTTT.

V is TRBV14 and J is TRBJ2-5; 10 positions agree with TRBD1. The CDR3 is 15 amino acids. Germline CDR1 SGHDN, CDR2 FVKESK. After removal of 1 base from V and 5 bases from J, the junction contained 4 bases not matched to a gene. The CDR3 DNA reads as TGTGCCAGCAGCCAAGGACAGGGGGCGCGGGAGACCCAGTACTTC. Translation gives CASSQGQGARETQYF.

Turning to this clone: Relative to the germline gene, one junction end is altered; a read error may explain this. The same CDR3 is also encoded by other DNA sequences in this sample. The chain is built from TRBV6-1 and TRBJ2-7; D is unclear. There are 15 residues in the CDR3. CDR1 MNHNS and CDR2 SASEGT come from the germline V gene. In DNA form, the CDR3 reads TGTGCTAGCAGTGACCGCGGCCCCTTCTTCTACGAGCAGTACTTC. It encodes CASSDRGPFFYEQYF.

J is TRBJ1-2 and V is TRBV7-9; 8 nucleotides line up with TRBD1. CDR1 and CDR2 (germline): SEHNR, FQNEAQ (reference sequence). The CDR3 contains 15 residues. J was trimmed by 5 bases and V by 1 base; bases with no gene match: 6. DNA of the CDR3: TGTGCCAGCAGCTTAGGGACAGGGACGAATTATGGCTACACCTTC. This gives the protein CASSLGTGTNYGYTF.

The chain couples TRBV7-9 to TRBJ1-2; TRBD1 might be the D (6 bases). Germline V gene data show CDR1 as SEHNR and CDR2 as FQNEAQ (reference sequence). The CDR3 runs 13 residues. Deletions cut 5 bases from V and 8 bases from J, with 15 bases between. Here the CDR3 reads CASSDEARGGYTF. The CDR3 DNA follows: TGTGCCAGCAGCGACGAGGCCAGGGGAGGCTACACCTTC.

V gene TRBV6-5 combines with J gene TRBJ2-1, with D possibly being TRBD2 (5 bases). Germline V CDR1 and CDR2: MNHEY, SVGAGI. Trimming stripped 1 base from V and 7 bases from J, with 11 bases between. This CDR3 spans 14 amino acids. For the CDR3, the DNA is TGTGCCAGCAGTTACTATTCGAGGGTGAATGAGCAGTTCTTC. It yields the protein CASSYYSRVNEQFF.

The chain links TRBV5-1 to TRBJ2-5; no clear D gene. Near its end, the DNA agrees better with TRBJ2-7, so the J call may be wrong. Germline CDR1 SGHRS, CDR2 YFSETQ. CDR3 length equals 16 residues. CDR3 nucleotide sequence: TGCGCCAGCAGCTTCGCCCTCGATCCGACCTCCTACGAGCAGTACTTC. This gives the protein CASSFALDPTSYEQYF.

The rearrangement uses TRBV4-1 and TRBJ2-7; possibly TRBD1 for D (5 bases). The CDR3 runs 14 residues. V was trimmed by 0 bases and J by 2 bases, leaving 8 bases between them. Germline CDR1 MGHRA, CDR2 YSYEKL. The CDR3: CASSQEFRAYEQYF. CDR3 coding DNA: TGCGCCAGCAGCCAAGAATTCAGGGCCTACGAGCAGTACTTC.

The rearrangement uses TRBV11-2 and TRBJ2-5, with D possibly matching TRBD1 (6 bases). The DNA end favors TRBJ2-7, so the J call may be wrong. The CDR3 is made up of 12 amino acids. Germline CDR1 reads SGHAT; CDR2 reads FQNNGV. For the CDR3, the DNA is TGTGCCAGCAGAAGGGACACCTACGAGCAGTACTTC. This encodes CASRRDTYEQYF.

The chain carries TRBV29-1 and TRBJ2-5; 12 nucleotides match TRBD2. V gave up 2 bases and J gave up 5 bases; unmatched junction bases: 6. Germline V CDR1 and CDR2: SQVTM, ANQGSEA. This CDR3 has 15 residues. For the CDR3, the DNA is TGCAGCGTTGAAACTAGCGGGGGGTGGTGGGAGACCCAGTACTTC. It translates to CSVETSGGWWETQYF.

The chain uses TRBV5-4 and TRBJ2-7, with TRBD2 matching over 10 bases. Germline CDR1 reads SGHNT; CDR2 reads YYREEE (reference sequence). The CDR3 covers 14 residues. J gave up 3 bases and V 4 bases, and 4 bases lay outside the gene matches. The CDR3 sequence is CASSGLADHYEQYF. CDR3 nucleotides: TGTGCCAGCAGCGGACTAGCGGACCACTACGAGCAGTACTTC.

The chain carries TRBV4-1 and TRBJ1-2; no firm D call. Germline V CDR1 and CDR2: MGHRA, YSYEKL. Trimming took off 4 bases at V and 4 bases at J, with 13 bases between the two ends. The CDR3 is made up of 14 amino acids. As DNA, the CDR3 is TGCGCCAGCAGCCTTCAAGGCAGTAGCTATGGCTACACCTTC. Residues: CASSLQGSSYGYTF.

For this clone: At one boundary the junction diverges from the germline segment, which might be a read error. This chain uses TRBV5-4 with TRBJ1-2, with D possibly being TRBD1 (6 bases). Germline V gene lookup returns CDR1 SGHNT and CDR2 YYREEE (reference sequence). The CDR3 is made up of 11 amino acids. As DNA, the CDR3 is TGTGCCAGCAGCCCGGGGGCAGAACTTAACTTC. Its protein is CASSPGAELNF.

V gene TRBV5-1 combines with J gene TRBJ2-5, with 7 bases that match TRBD1. Germline CDR1 SGHRS, CDR2 YFSETQ. Unmatched junction bases numbered 13, after V lost 3 bases and J lost 5 bases. The CDR3 extends over 16 amino acids. This CDR3 is CASSSTLTGWAETQYF. As DNA, the CDR3 is TGCGCCAGCAGCTCGACGCTGACAGGGTGGGCGGAGACCCAGTACTTC.

V and J are TRBV5-5 and TRBJ1-6; the D gene is possibly TRBD1 (6 bases). Germline lookup yields CDR1 SGHKS and CDR2 YYEKEE (reference sequence). CDR3 length: 16 residues. V lost 2 bases, J lost 0 bases, and 9 bases lay in between. DNA of the CDR3: TGTGCCAGCAGCTTCCGGACAGACTCCTATAATTCACCCCTCCACTTT. It is translated as CASSFRTDSYNSPLHF.

The V gene is TRBV5-6, the J gene TRBJ2-1, with 9 bases aligning to TRBD2. V trimming: 4 bases; J trimming: 4 bases; junction bases outside the gene matches: 6. The CDR3 extends over 15 amino acids. The V gene's germline CDR1 is SGHDT and CDR2 YYEEEE. The CDR3, as DNA: TGTGCCAGCAGCCCACCTAGCGGGGTTTACAATGAGCAGTTCTTC. Translated: CASSPPSGVYNEQFF.

The V and J genes are TRBV6-6 and TRBJ1-6; unclear D gene. Germline CDR1 MNHNY, CDR2 SVGAGI (reference sequence). The CDR3 has 15 amino acids. Trimming left V 0 bases short and J 6 bases short, with 9 bases between. The chain's CDR3 is CASSYSAGSNSPLHF. CDR3 nucleotide sequence: TGTGCCAGCAGTTACTCGGCCGGAAGTAATTCACCCCTCCACTTT.

The chain recombines TRBV11-2 with TRBJ2-1, with 9 bases aligning to TRBD2. Losses at the gene ends were 6 bases for V and 8 bases for J; bases not matched to a gene: 11. The CDR3 length is 15 residues. Per the germline V gene, CDR1 is SGHAT and CDR2 is FQNNGV. CDR3: CASSPWRGGVDEQFF. As DNA, the CDR3 is TGTGCCAGCAGTCCGTGGCGGGGGGGCGTCGATGAGCAGTTCTTC.

In this sample, this clone turned up once. The rearrangement links TRBV6-5 to TRBJ1-2, with D unresolved. Germline V gene lookup returns CDR1 MNHEY and CDR2 SVGAGI. Trimming removed 5 bases at V and 2 bases at J, with 12 bases between. There are 14 residues in the CDR3. CDR3 nucleotide sequence: TGTGCCAGCAGTAAAGAGAAGTGGAACTATGGCTACACCTTC. Protein product: CASSKEKWNYGYTF.

V and J are TRBV6-4 and TRBJ2-7, with a possible D match to TRBD2 (6 bases). This CDR3 contains 17 residues. The germline V gene has CDR1 MRHNA and CDR2 SNTAGT. Trimming left V 0 bases short and J 2 bases short, with 17 bases between. The CDR3 here is CASSDSKVVAEAYEQYF. DNA for the CDR3: TGTGCCAGCAGTGACTCGAAGGTGGTAGCGGAGGCCTACGAGCAGTACTTC.

J is TRBJ1-3 and V is TRBV11-2; 8 positions match TRBD1. V gave up 1 base and J gave up 1 base; unmatched junction bases: 6. CDR3 length: 17 residues. From germline, CDR1 is SGHAT and CDR2 FQNNGV. DNA for the CDR3: TGTGCCAGCAGCTTAGCCGGACAGGGTTTATCTGGAAACACCATATATTTT. This gives the protein CASSLAGQGLSGNTIYF.

The rearrangement uses TRBV27 and TRBJ2-7; D uncertain. The CDR3 contains 13 residues. With 5 bases removed from V and 6 bases from J, the gap between germline ends came to 14 bases. CDR1 is MNHEY and CDR2 is SMNVEV in the germline V gene (reference sequence). CDR3 sequence (DNA): TGTGCCAGCAGTATCTCAGGAGTGGGCGAGCAGTACTTC. This codes for CASSISGVGEQYF.

This clone showed up just once. This chain links TRBV6-1 with TRBJ1-2; D remains unclear. In germline, CDR1 is MNHNS, CDR2 SASEGT. The V and J ends lost 5 bases and 3 bases respectively, with 7 bases between them. The CDR3 consists of 12 residues. The CDR3 region has the DNA TGTGCCAGCAGTCAAGGGTACTATGGCTACACCTTC. Translation gives CASSQGYYGYTF.

The rearrangement uses TRBV2 and TRBJ2-7; maybe TRBD1 (6 bases). V was shortened by 5 bases and J by 3 bases, with 11 bases between the two germline ends. Germline V CDR1 and CDR2: SNHLY, FYNNEI. There are 13 residues in the CDR3. CDR3 protein: CASSQQGYYEQYF. For the CDR3, the DNA is TGTGCCAGCAGTCAACAGGGCTACTACGAGCAGTACTTC.

The J gene is TRBJ2-7, the V gene TRBV27; no clear D gene. In germline, CDR1 is MNHEY, CDR2 SMNVEV (reference sequence). Trimming pared 2 bases from V and 2 bases from J, leaving 7 bases between. This CDR3 has 13 amino acids. This chain's CDR3 is CASSLDATYEQYF. In nucleotides, the CDR3 is TGTGCCAGCAGTTTAGACGCAACCTACGAGCAGTACTTC.

This chain uses TRBV27 with TRBJ2-7; 10 nucleotides match TRBD1. This CDR3 region has 15 residues. V gave up 2 bases and J gave up 0 bases; unmatched junction bases: 1. The germline V gene encodes CDR1 MNHEY and CDR2 SMNVEV (reference sequence). In DNA, the CDR3 is TGTGCCAGCAGTTTACGGACAGGGGGCTCCTACGAGCAGTACTTC. It specifies CASSLRTGGSYEQYF.

The chain joins TRBV27 to TRBJ2-7; the D is unclear. Germline CDR1 and CDR2: MNHEY and SMNVEV (reference sequence). CDR3 length: 13 amino acids. Trimming shortened V by 4 bases and J by 1 base, and 8 bases separated the two germline ends. This CDR3 reads CASSYNPSYEQYF. CDR3 nucleotides: TGTGCCAGCAGTTATAACCCTTCCTACGAGCAGTACTTC.

This sequence joins TRBV6-1 and TRBJ2-1, with 10 bases aligning to TRBD1. The CDR3 spans 15 residues. Germline V gives CDR1 MNHNS, CDR2 SASEGT. V was pared by 10 bases and J by 8 bases, with 14 bases of the junction left unmatched. DNA for the CDR3: TGTGCCACCTACGCCCGGGACAGGGGTAGGGATGAGCAGTTCTTC. Protein: CATYARDRGRDEQFF.

The CDR3 DNA sequence: TGTGCCAGCAGTGAGACAGGGACTGGCACAGATACGCAGTATTTT. As protein: CASSETGTGTDTQYF. This chain connects TRBV6-4 to TRBJ2-3; the D gene is possibly TRBD1 (7 bases). Germline V gene sequence: CDR1 MRHNA, CDR2 SNTAGT. This CDR3 has 15 amino acids. The ends were cut back, 3 bases at V and 1 base at J, with 11 bases in the middle.

This sequence joins TRBV14 and TRBJ2-6; D unresolved. Germline CDR1 reads SGHDN; CDR2 reads FVKESK. The CDR3 is 14 amino acids. Trimming took 1 base from V and 4 from J, leaving 5 bases between them. CDR3 sequence reads: CASSQVRGANVLTF. The CDR3, as DNA: TGTGCCAGCAGCCAAGTTAGGGGGGCCAACGTCCTGACTTTC.

The chain has TRBV5-6 and TRBJ2-7; D uncertain. V lost 0 bases, J lost 1 base, and 8 bases lay in between. CDR1 SGHDT and CDR2 YYEEEE come from the germline V gene. CDR3 length: 14 residues. The CDR3 sequence: CASSLGGKSYEQYF. The DNA of the CDR3 is TGTGCCAGCAGCTTGGGCGGAAAGTCCTACGAGCAGTACTTC.

The gene calls are TRBV7-9 and TRBJ1-6, with D tentatively TRBD1 (5 bases). In germline, CDR1 is SEHNR, CDR2 FQNEAQ (reference sequence). The V end was cut by 1 base, the J end by 10 bases, with 11 bases between. The CDR3 totals 14 residues. CDR3 protein: CASSLVQGTSPLHF. Here the CDR3 DNA reads TGTGCCAGCAGCTTAGTCCAAGGGACCTCACCCCTCCACTTT. Based on the CDR3 plus reference TRBV7-9 and TRBJ1-6, the full variable domain is DTGVSQNPRHKITKRGQNVTFRCDPISEHNRLYWYRQTLGQGPEFLTYFQNEAQLEKSRLLSDRFSAERPKGSFSTLEIQRTEQGDSAMYLCASSLVQGTSPLHFGNGTRLTVT.